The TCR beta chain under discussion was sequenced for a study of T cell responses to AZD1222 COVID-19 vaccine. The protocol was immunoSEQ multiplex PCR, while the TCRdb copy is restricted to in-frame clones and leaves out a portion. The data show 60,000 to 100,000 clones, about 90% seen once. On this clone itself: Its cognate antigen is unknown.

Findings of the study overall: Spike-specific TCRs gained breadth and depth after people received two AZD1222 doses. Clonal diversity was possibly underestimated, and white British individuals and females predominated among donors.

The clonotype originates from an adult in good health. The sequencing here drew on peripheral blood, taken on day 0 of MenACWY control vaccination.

The CDR3 loop is CASTDREPEQFF. In DNA form, the CDR3 reads TGTGCCAGTACGGACAGGGAGCCTGAGCAGTTCTTC. This sequence joins TRBV2 and TRBJ2-1, with 8 nucleotides matching TRBD1. Germline CDR1 is SNHLY and CDR2 is FYNNEI. V shed 9 bases and J 9 bases; nucleotides not matched to a gene: 7. The CDR3 extends over 12 amino acids.